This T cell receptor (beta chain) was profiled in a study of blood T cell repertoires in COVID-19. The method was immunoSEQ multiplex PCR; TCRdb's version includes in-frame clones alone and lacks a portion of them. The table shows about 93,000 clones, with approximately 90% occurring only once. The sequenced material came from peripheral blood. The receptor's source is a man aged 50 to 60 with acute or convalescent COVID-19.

CDR3 residues: CASSLGTGQPQHF. CDR3 nucleotide sequence: TGTGCCAGCAGCTTAGGGACAGGCCAGCCCCAGCATTTT. This rearrangement joins TRBV7-2 to TRBJ1-5, with 7 bases identical to TRBD1. The CDR3 extends over 13 amino acids. With 1 base clipped from V and 7 bases from J, the junction kept 1 base outside the gene matches. Germline-derived CDR1 and CDR2 are SGHTA and FQGNSA. Filled out from reference TRBV7-2 and TRBJ1-5, the complete variable domain reads GAGVSQSPSNKVTEKGKDVELRCDPISGHTALYWYRQSLGQGLEFLIYFQGNSAPDKSGLPSDRFSAERTGGSVSTLTIQRTQQEDSAVYLCASSLGTGQPQHFGDGTRLSIL.